A selection of T cell receptor beta chains follows, all from one sample in a study of regulatory T cells in long-lasting Graves disease. TCRdb fed the multiplex PCR reads into MiXCR, producing one record per CDR3 protein. The data hold more than 400,000 distinct CDR3 sequences, with about 16% observed a single time. This sample was also put to use in a study of T cells in Graves' hyperthyroidism and ophthalmopathy.

Sequences were derived from peripheral blood mononuclear cells (PBMCs), sampled at new diagnosis, from a patient treated with antithyroid drugs. The receptor set was obtained from a man aged 40-50 years with Graves disease. Each CDR3 is given with its conserved first and last residue. A D gene is named only where the DNA matches it firmly. The size entry is marked missing in some rows and otherwise reads once, few, many or a size class.

J	V	D	length	size	CDR3	DNA
TRBJ1-4	TRBV28	TRBD1	13	many	CASSTGANEKLFF	TGTGCCAGCAGTACAGGGGCTAATGAAAAACTGTTTTTT
TRBJ2-1	TRBV27	TRBD2	17	-	CASSFVGLAGVYNEQFF	TGTGCCAGCAGTTTTGTGGGACTAGCGGGAGTTTACAATGAGCAGTTCTTC
TRBJ2-1	TRBV6-1	TRBD2	17	-	CASSSAGTSARVNEQFF	TGTGCCAGCAGCTCCGCCGGGACTAGCGCCCGAGTCAATGAGCAGTTCTTC
TRBJ2-7	TRBV2	TRBD2	14	few	CASSEGLAPYEQYF	TGTGCCAGCAGTGAAGGACTAGCCCCCTACGAGCAGTACTTC
TRBJ2-7	TRBV12-3/TRBV12-4	TRBD1	17	few	CASSLGRQGMWSYEQYF	TGTGCCAGCAGTTTGGGACGACAGGGTATGTGGTCCTACGAGCAGTACTTC
TRBJ2-7	TRBV28	TRBD1	14	many	CASRVGTGSNEQYF	TGTGCCAGCAGAGTCGGGACAGGAAGTAATGAGCAGTACTTC
TRBJ1-1	TRBV20-1	-	13	-	CSARDGGGTEAFF	TGCAGTGCTAGAGACGGGGGAGGTACTGAAGCTTTCTTT
TRBJ1-5	TRBV15	-	15	few	CATSRGAGAKATQHF	TGTGCCACCAGCAGAGGGGCGGGAGCCAAAGCAACCCAGCATTTT
TRBJ2-5	TRBV28	TRBD2	17	-	CASKPSLGGGYQETQYF	TGTGCCAGCAAACCCTCTCTTGGGGGGGGTTACCAAGAGACCCAGTACTTC
TRBJ2-3	TRBV20-1	TRBD2	15	few	CSALTSGRFTDTQYF	TGCAGTGCTCTTACTAGCGGGAGATTCACAGATACGCAGTATTTT
TRBJ2-5	TRBV10-3	-	14	few	CAISEVRVLETQYF	TGTGCCATCAGTGAAGTCAGGGTGTTAGAGACCCAGTACTTC
TRBJ1-3	TRBV12-3/TRBV12-4	-	13	-	CASRGGSGNTIYF	TGTGCCAGCAGAGGGGGCTCTGGAAACACCATATATTTT
TRBJ2-2	TRBV5-1	TRBD2	15	many	CASRAGGDNTGELFF	TGCGCCAGCAGGGCGGGAGGGGATAACACCGGGGAGCTGTTTTTT
TRBJ2-5	TRBV11-2	-	14	-	CASSSYSYRETQYF	TGTGCCAGCAGCTCCTACTCTTACCGAGAGACCCAGTACTTC
TRBJ1-6	TRBV28	-	15	many	CASSLQDGTNSPLHF	TGTGCCAGCAGTTTACAGGACGGAACTAATTCACCCCTCCACTTT
TRBJ2-7	TRBV5-4	-	13	-	CASSLGQFDEQYF	TGTGCCAGCAGCTTGGGCCAGTTCGACGAGCAGTACTTC
TRBJ1-1	TRBV28	TRBD1	15	many	CASSLRGPLGTEAFF	TGTGCCAGCAGCCTCAGGGGGCCCCTTGGGACTGAAGCTTTCTTT
TRBJ1-2	TRBV9	-	16	once	CASSVGIGNVGYGYTF	TGTGCCAGCAGCGTAGGAATAGGGAACGTCGGCTATGGCTACACCTTC
TRBJ2-1	TRBV24-1	TRBD1	13	few	CATRGQGANEQFF	TGTGCCACCAGAGGACAGGGTGCCAATGAGCAGTTCTTC
TRBJ2-6	TRBV28	-	14	-	CASSQSPGANVLTF	TGTGCCAGCAGCCAATCCCCTGGGGCCAACGTCCTGACTTTC
TRBJ1-3	TRBV20-1	-	12	-	CSVHRAPNTIYF	TGCAGTGTCCACAGGGCCCCAAACACCATATATTTT